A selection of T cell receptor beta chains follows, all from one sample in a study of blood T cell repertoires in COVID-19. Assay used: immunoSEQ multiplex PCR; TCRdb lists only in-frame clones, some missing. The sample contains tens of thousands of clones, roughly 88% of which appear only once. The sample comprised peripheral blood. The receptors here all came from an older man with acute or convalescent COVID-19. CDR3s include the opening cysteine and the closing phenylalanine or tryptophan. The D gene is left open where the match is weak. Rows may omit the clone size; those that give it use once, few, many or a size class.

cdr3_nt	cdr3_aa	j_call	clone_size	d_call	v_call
TGTGCCAGCCAGTCCAGGAGCACAGATACGCAGTATTTT	CASQSRSTDTQYF	TRBJ2-3	NA	NA	TRBV19
TGCAGTGCTGGTGCGGGGGGAAGCTCCTACAATGAGCAGTTCTTC	CSAGAGGSSYNEQFF	TRBJ2-1	NA	TRBD2	TRBV20-1
TGTGCCAGCAGCCAAGACAGGGCCACTGAAGCTTTCTTT	CASSQDRATEAFF	TRBJ1-1	NA	NA	TRBV3-1/TRBV3-2
TGTGCCAGCAGCGTCGGACAGGGTTCATATCAGCCCCAGCATTTT	CASSVGQGSYQPQHF	TRBJ1-5	NA	TRBD1	TRBV9
TGTGCCAGCAGTGAGTGGACTAGCGGGGCTAGCACAGATACGCAGTATTTT	CASSEWTSGASTDTQYF	TRBJ2-3	NA	TRBD2	TRBV25-1
TGTGCCAGCGGGAAGGGGCCAAACATTCAGTACTTC	CASGKGPNIQYF	TRBJ2-4	NA	NA	TRBV3-1/TRBV3-2
TGCGCCAGCAGCCAGAGGTTACAGGGTTTCTCCTATAATTCACCCCTCCACTTT	CASSQRLQGFSYNSPLHF	TRBJ1-6	NA	NA	TRBV4-1
TGTGCCAGCAGTTGGGGCCGGTCGGGTATCACCTTC	CASSWGRSGITF	TRBJ1-2	NA	NA	TRBV12-3/TRBV12-4
TGTGCCAGCAGCCAGGATCGACAGGGAGATGAGCAGTTCTTC	CASSQDRQGDEQFF	TRBJ2-1	once	TRBD1	TRBV4-2
TGTGCCAGCAGCCAAGATGGACCGGGGGAGGGAGTCGGGGAGCTGTTTTTT	CASSQDGPGEGVGELFF	TRBJ2-2	NA	TRBD2	TRBV3-1/TRBV3-2